Listed below are T cell receptor beta chains from one sample, sequenced in a study of cytomegalovirus exposure and HLA in healthy donors. This table comes from immunoSEQ multiplex PCR, and its TCRdb copy is limited to in-frame clones, with some not included. This table holds some 150,000 clones, around four fifths found once. What was sequenced was PBMCs. All receptors derive from a woman aged 50 to 65 in good health and CMV-seronegative. CDR3s include the opening cysteine and the closing phenylalanine or tryptophan. D genes are given only for firm matches. Rows give clone size only sometimes, using once, few, many, or a class for an expanded clone.

J	V	D	size	DNA	CDR3
TRBJ2-3	TRBV4-3	TRBD1	few	TGCGCCAGCAGCCAAGAACAGGGGCTGTCAAATACGCAGTATTTT	CASSQEQGLSNTQYF
TRBJ1-2	TRBV6-5	-	-	TGTGCCAGCAGTTACGACAGATACTATGGCTACACCTTC	CASSYDRYYGYTF
TRBJ1-1	TRBV29-1	TRBD1	once	TGCAGCGTTGGGTCGGCAGGGGGTGGGTCTGAAGCTTTCTTT	CSVGSAGGGSEAFF
TRBJ2-7	TRBV19	-	-	TGTGCCAGTAGTATCGGGGGCGGGGGTTTCTACGAGCAGTACTTC	CASSIGGGGFYEQYF
TRBJ1-5	TRBV4-3	-	-	TGCGCCAGCAGCCGCGGACACCTCAATCAGCCCCAGCATTTT	CASSRGHLNQPQHF
TRBJ2-5	TRBV19	-	-	TGTGCCAGTAGTAGAAGAACAGGCGTAGAAGAGACCCAGTACTTC	CASSRRTGVEETQYF
TRBJ2-7	TRBV27	-	many	TGTGCCTTTCTCGGGAAGTACTTC	CAFLGKYF
TRBJ2-7	TRBV6-5	TRBD1	-	TGTGCCAGCAGACGTTCCGGGACAGGGTCCTACGAGCAGTACTTC	CASRRSGTGSYEQYF
TRBJ1-2	TRBV7-2	-	once	TGTGCCAGCAGCCCCATGGACAGCTATGGCTACACCTTC	CASSPMDSYGYTF
TRBJ2-7	TRBV4-3	TRBD2	-	TGCGCCAGCAGCCAAGTCACTAGCGGGGGGTACGAGCAGTACTTC	CASSQVTSGGYEQYF
TRBJ2-1	TRBV6-1	TRBD2	-	TGTGCCAGCAGTGTAAGACTAGCGGGAGGCCGTATCGTTGAGCAGTTCTTC	CASSVRLAGGRIVEQFF
TRBJ1-3	TRBV6-5	-	-	TGTGCCAGCAGTTACTCGCGGCAGCACCCTGGAAACACCATATATTTT	CASSYSRQHPGNTIYF
TRBJ2-1	TRBV19	-	-	TGTGCCAGTAGCCAATACAATGAGCAGTTCTTC	CASSQYNEQFF
TRBJ1-5	TRBV6-6	-	-	TGTGCCAGCAGTTACGTGGGCGGGAGCAATCAGCCCCAGCATTTT	CASSYVGGSNQPQHF
TRBJ2-1	TRBV7-3	-	-	TGTGCCAGCAGCTTACTAACTAGCTCCTACAATGAGCAGTTCTTC	CASSLLTSSYNEQFF
TRBJ2-1	TRBV27	TRBD1	-	TGTGCCAGCAGTTTATCAGGGGGACAGGGGAATGAGCAGTTCTTC	CASSLSGGQGNEQFF
TRBJ2-1	TRBV18	TRBD2	-	TGTGCCAGCTCACCCCCTAGCGGACTCTCCTACAATGAGCAGTTCTTC	CASSPPSGLSYNEQFF
TRBJ1-3	TRBV28	-	-	TGTGCCAGCAGTTTATTCTCCGGACAGCACTCTGGAAACACCATATATTTT	CASSLFSGQHSGNTIYF
TRBJ1-4	TRBV27	-	-	TGTGCCAGCAGTTTATCCCCGTCGGGGTTGGAAAAACTGTTTTTT	CASSLSPSGLEKLFF
TRBJ2-5	TRBV10-2	TRBD2	-	TGCGCCAGCAGACCCGGACTAGCGGGTAGCGAGACCCAGTACTTC	CASRPGLAGSETQYF
TRBJ1-5	TRBV7-2	-	-	TGTGCCAGCAGCTTAGGGGGGGGTAGCAATCAGCCCCAGCATTTT	CASSLGGGSNQPQHF
TRBJ2-2	TRBV7-9	-	-	TGTGCCAGCAGCTTAGCGCTGGAGGGGAACGGGGAGCTGTTTTTT	CASSLALEGNGELFF
TRBJ1-1	TRBV7-2	-	-	TGTGCCAGCAGCTTAAGGGGTCCCACTGAAGCTTTCTTT	CASSLRGPTEAFF
TRBJ1-2	TRBV2	-	-	TGTGCCAGCAGTGAAAGAGGACAGACTTATTCCCTTCTTCCCTTC	CASSERGQTYSLLPF
TRBJ1-2	TRBV7-8	-	-	TGTGCCAGCAGCTTAGGAACAGGGTCGTACTATGGCTACACCTTC	CASSLGTGSYYGYTF
TRBJ1-4	TRBV9	-	-	TGTGCCAGCAGCGTAAGGGGATCTAATGAAAAACTGTTTTTT	CASSVRGSNEKLFF
TRBJ2-2	TRBV5-4	-	few	TGTGCCAGCAGCCCCCCTTTCGGGAGACACGACACCGGGGAGCTGTTTTTT	CASSPPFGRHDTGELFF